This TCR beta chain came from a study of OX40 agonist ivuxolimab in advanced cancers. About the study: Patient treatment consisted of intravenous ivuxolimab administration every 2 weeks at 0.01 to 10 mg/kg.

Note on this clone: What it binds is unknown.

Sequencing was performed with immunoSEQ multiplex PCR; in TCRdb, only in-frame clones are kept and a portion is missing. In the table there are about 70,000 clones, approximately 90% of which are singletons. Samples of blood were obtained at baseline, on cycle 4 day 1, and on cycle 7 day 1. V lost 4 bases to trimming and J lost 2 bases, with 12 bases between them. Germline V gives CDR1 SGHRS, CDR2 YFSETQ. This CDR3 is built from 14 residues. The study, taken as a whole, reports: Relatively little clonal expansion, among the lowest observed, appeared in partial responders at 0.1-3.0 mg/kg.

The gene calls are TRBV5-1 and TRBJ1-1; a possible D gene is TRBD1 (5 bases). The sample consisted of CD4+ or CD8+ T cells sorted from blood, taken in a trial of the OX40 agonist ivuxolimab. The source of this sequence is an adult with an advanced solid tumor such as melanoma, head and neck, liver or kidney cancer. This CDR3 is CASSAGPSNTEAFF. CDR3 bases: TGCGCCAGCAGCGCGGGACCCTCAAACACTGAAGCTTTCTTT.